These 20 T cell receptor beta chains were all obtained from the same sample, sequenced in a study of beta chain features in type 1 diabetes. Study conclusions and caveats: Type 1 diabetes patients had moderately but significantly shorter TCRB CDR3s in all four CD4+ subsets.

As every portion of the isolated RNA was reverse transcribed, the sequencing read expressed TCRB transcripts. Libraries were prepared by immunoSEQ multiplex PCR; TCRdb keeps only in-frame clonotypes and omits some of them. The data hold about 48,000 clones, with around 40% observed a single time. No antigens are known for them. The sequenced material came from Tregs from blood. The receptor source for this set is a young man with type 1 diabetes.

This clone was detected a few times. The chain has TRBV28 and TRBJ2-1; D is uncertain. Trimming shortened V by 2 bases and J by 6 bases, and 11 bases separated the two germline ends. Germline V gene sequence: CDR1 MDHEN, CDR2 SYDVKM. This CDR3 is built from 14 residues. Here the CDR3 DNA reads TGTGCCAGCAGTTTAAGGAGTAGCCGCAATGAGCAGTTCTTC. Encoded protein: CASSLRSSRNEQFF.

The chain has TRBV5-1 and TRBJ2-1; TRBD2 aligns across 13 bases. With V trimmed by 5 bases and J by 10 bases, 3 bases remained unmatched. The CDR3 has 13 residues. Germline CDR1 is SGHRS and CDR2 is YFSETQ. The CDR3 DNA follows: TGCGCCAGCAGTTGGGGACTAGCGGGAGAGCAGTTCTTC. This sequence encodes CASSWGLAGEQFF. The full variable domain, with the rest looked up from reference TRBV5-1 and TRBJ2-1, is KAGVTQTPRYLIKTRGQQVTLSCSPISGHRSVSWYQQTPGQGLQFLFEYFSETQRNKGNFPGRFSGRQFSNSRSEMNVSTLELGDSALYLCASSWGLAGEQFFGPGTRLTVL.

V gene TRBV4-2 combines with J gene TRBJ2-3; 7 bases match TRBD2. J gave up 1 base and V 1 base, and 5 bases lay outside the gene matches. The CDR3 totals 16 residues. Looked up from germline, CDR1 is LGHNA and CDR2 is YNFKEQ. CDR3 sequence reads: CASSQGGRAGTDTQYF. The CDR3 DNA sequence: TGTGCCAGCAGCCAAGGTGGGAGGGCCGGCACAGATACGCAGTATTTT.

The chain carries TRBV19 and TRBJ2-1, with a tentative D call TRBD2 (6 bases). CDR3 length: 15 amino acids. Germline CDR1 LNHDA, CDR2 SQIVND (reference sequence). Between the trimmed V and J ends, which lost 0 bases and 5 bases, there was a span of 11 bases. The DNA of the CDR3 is TGTGCCAGTAGTATAGACCCGGGACTCCACAATGAGCAGTTCTTC. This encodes CASSIDPGLHNEQFF.

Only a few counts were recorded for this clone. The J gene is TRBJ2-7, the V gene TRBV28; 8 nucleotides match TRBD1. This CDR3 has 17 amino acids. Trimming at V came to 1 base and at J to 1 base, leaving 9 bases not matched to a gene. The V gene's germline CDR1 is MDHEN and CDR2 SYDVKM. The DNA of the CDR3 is TGTGCCAGCAGTTTATACCTAAGGGACAGGCCTTCCTACGAGCAGTACTTC. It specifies CASSLYLRDRPSYEQYF. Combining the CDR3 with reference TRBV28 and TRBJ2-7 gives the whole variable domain DVKVTQSSRYLVKRTGEKVFLECVQDMDHENMFWYRQDPGLGLRLIYFSYDVKMKEKGDIPEGYSVSREKKERFSLILESASTNQTSMYLCASSLYLRDRPSYEQYFGPGTRLTVT.

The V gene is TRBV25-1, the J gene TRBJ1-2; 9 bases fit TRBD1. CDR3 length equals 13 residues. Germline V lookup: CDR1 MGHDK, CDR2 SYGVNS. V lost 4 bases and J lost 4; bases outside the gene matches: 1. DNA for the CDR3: TGTGCCAGCAGTGTGGGACAGGGCTATGGCTACACCTTC. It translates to CASSVGQGYGYTF.

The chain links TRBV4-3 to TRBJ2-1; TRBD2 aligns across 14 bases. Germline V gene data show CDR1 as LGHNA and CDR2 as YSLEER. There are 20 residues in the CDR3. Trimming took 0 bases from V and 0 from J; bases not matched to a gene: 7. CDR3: CASSQDPAGTSGGSYNEQFF. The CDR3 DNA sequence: TGCGCCAGCAGCCAAGATCCGGCGGGGACTAGCGGGGGCTCCTACAATGAGCAGTTCTTC.

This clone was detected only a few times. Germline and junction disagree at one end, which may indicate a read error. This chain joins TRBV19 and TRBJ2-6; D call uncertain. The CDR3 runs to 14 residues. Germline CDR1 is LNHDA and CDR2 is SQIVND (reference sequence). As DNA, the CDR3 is TGTGCCAGTAGGATAGTCACTGGGGCCAACGTCCTGACTTTC. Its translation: CASRIVTGANVLTF.

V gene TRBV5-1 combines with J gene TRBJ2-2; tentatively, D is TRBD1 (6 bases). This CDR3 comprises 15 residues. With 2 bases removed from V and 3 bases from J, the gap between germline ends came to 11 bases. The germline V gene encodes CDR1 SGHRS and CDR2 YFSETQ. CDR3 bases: TGCGCCAGCAGCTTAGTCAACAGGGACACCGGGGAGCTGTTTTTT. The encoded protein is CASSLVNRDTGELFF.

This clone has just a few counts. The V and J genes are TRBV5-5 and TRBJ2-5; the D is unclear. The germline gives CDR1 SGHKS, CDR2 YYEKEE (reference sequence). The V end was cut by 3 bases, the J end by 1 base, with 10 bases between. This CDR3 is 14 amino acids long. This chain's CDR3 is CASSSRGFQETQYF. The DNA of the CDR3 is TGTGCCAGCAGCTCGCGAGGCTTCCAAGAGACCCAGTACTTC.

The CDR3 DNA is TGTGCCAGCAGTTTATCGGGACAGGGGACATACAATGAGCAGTTCTTC. Its translation is CASSLSGQGTYNEQFF. This chain connects TRBV28 to TRBJ2-1; 10 bases agree with TRBD1. V trimming: 1 base; J trimming: 4 bases; junction bases outside the gene matches: 4. Germline assignment: CDR1 MDHEN and CDR2 SYDVKM. This CDR3 has 16 residues.

CDR3 bases: TGCGCCAGCAGCTTGGAGGAGGCGGGACCGTTGAACACTGAAGCTTTCTTT. Translating it yields CASSLEEAGPLNTEAFF. This chain connects TRBV5-1 to TRBJ1-1; D might be TRBD1 (5 bases). Trimming removed 0 bases at V and 0 bases at J, with 15 bases between. Per the germline V gene, CDR1 is SGHRS and CDR2 is YFSETQ. The CDR3 consists of 17 residues.

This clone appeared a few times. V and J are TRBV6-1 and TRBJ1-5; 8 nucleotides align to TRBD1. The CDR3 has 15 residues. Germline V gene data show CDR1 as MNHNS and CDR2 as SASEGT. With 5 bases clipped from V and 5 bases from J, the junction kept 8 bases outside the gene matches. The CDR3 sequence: CASSTGGLGHQPQHF. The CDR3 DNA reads TGTGCCAGCAGTACAGGGGGATTGGGCCATCAGCCCCAGCATTTT.

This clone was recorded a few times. CDR3 loop: CASSERDRVYTGANVLTF. CDR3 sequence (DNA): TGTGCCAGCAGTGAACGGGACAGGGTTTACACTGGGGCCAACGTCCTGACTTTC. The rearrangement uses TRBV6-1 and TRBJ2-6; 9 nucleotides agree with TRBD1. Germline CDR1 is MNHNS and CDR2 is SASEGT. This CDR3 comprises 18 residues. V was clipped by 2 bases and J by 2 bases; unmatched bases: 7.

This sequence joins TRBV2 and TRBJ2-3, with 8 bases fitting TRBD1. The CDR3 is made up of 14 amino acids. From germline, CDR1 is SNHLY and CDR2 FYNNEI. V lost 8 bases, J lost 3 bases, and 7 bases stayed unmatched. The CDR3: CASDGQGGTDTQYF. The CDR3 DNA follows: TGTGCCAGCGATGGACAGGGAGGAACAGATACGCAGTATTTT.

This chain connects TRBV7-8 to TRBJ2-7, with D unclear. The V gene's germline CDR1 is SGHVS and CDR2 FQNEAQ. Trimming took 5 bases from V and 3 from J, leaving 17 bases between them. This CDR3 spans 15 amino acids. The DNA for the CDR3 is TGTGCCAGCAGCAGAGACCCCACGGGTCTCTACGAGCAGTACTTC. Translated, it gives CASSRDPTGLYEQYF.

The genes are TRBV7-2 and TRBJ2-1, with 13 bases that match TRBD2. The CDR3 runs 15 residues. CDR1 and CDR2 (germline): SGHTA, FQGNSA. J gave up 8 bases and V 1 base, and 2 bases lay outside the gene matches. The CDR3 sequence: CASSLVTSGRDEQFF. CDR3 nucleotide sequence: TGTGCCAGCAGCTTAGTTACTAGCGGGAGGGATGAGCAGTTCTTC.

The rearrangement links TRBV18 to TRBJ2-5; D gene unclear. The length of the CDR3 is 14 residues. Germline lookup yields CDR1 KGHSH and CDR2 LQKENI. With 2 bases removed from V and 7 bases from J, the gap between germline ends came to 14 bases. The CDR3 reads CASSPGPTYGTQYF. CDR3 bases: TGTGCCAGCTCACCAGGGCCTACCTACGGGACCCAGTACTTC.

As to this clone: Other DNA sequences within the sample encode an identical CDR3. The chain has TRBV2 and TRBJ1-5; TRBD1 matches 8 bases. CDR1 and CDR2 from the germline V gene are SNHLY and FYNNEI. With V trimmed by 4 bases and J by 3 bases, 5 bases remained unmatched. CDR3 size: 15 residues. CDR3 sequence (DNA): TGTGCCAGCAGTGGACGGACAGGGCTCAATCAGCCCCAGCATTTT. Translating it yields CASSGRTGLNQPQHF.

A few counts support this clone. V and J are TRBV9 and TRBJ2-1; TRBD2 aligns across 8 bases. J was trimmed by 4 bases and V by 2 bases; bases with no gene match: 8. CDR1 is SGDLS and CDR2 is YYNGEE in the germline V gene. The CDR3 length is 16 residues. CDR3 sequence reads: CASSVSPGTRYNEQFF. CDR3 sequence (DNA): TGTGCCAGCAGCGTCTCCCCCGGGACTAGGTACAATGAGCAGTTCTTC.